The clone carrying this T cell receptor beta chain has just one count. CDR1 and CDR2 (germline): DFQATT, SNEGSKA (reference sequence). With 3 bases removed from V and 0 bases from J, the gap between germline ends came to 12 bases. This CDR3 contains 15 residues. In the original workflow: Nucleated cell number was recorded as an estimate derived from reference gene primer amplification. Here immunoSEQ multiplex PCR was the method, and the copy in TCRdb shows in-frame clones only, minus some. The D gene and trimming were derived from the DNA, and the V and J assignments and clone size from that table. This sample has around 130,000 clones, with about 84% found just once. The entry originates in a study of blood T cell repertoires in COVID-19.

Material for sequencing was peripheral blood. This TCR was recovered from a woman in her sixties or seventies with acute or convalescent COVID-19. The chain couples TRBV20-1 to TRBJ1-3; TRBD1 is a possible D gene (5 bases). DNA for the CDR3: TGCAGTGCTAGTCTTGGGGGGGGCTCTGGAAACACCATATATTTT. Amino acids: CSASLGGGSGNTIYF.